These T cell receptor beta chains were read from a single sample in a study of T cell responses to AZD1222 COVID-19 vaccine. Sequenced by immunoSEQ multiplex PCR; TCRdb stores in-frame clones only, minus some. The table shows 120,000 or so clones, with more than 70% occurring only once. Sequencing was performed on peripheral blood, taken on day 0 of AZD1222 vaccination. These receptor sequences come from an adult in good health. CDR3s include the opening cysteine and the closing phenylalanine or tryptophan. The D gene is left open where the match is weak. The size field is filled for only some rows; it gives once, few, many or a size class.

J gene	V gene	D gene	clone size	CDR3 protein	CDR3 DNA
TRBJ1-2	TRBV6-2/TRBV6-3	NA	NA	CASSYSEYGYTF	TGTGCCAGCAGTTACTCGGAGTATGGCTACACCTTC
TRBJ1-6	TRBV6-5	NA	NA	CASRVVDGSPLHF	TGTGCCAGCAGGGTGGTTGATGGTTCACCCCTCCACTTT
TRBJ1-1	TRBV24-1	NA	NA	CATRVGWNTEAFF	TGTGCCACCAGGGTGGGTTGGAACACTGAAGCTTTCTTT
TRBJ1-4	TRBV9	NA	NA	CASSVAPRAPAGEKLFF	TGTGCCAGCAGCGTAGCCCCCCGGGCCCCGGCGGGCGAAAAACTGTTTTTT
TRBJ2-1	TRBV27	NA	NA	CASSSGTIEQFF	TGTGCCAGCAGTTCCGGAACTATTGAGCAGTTCTTC
TRBJ2-5	TRBV2	NA	NA	CASKEEETQYF	TGTGCCAGCAAGGAGGAAGAGACCCAGTACTTC
TRBJ2-1	TRBV29-1	NA	NA	CSGGRTNEQFF	TGCAGCGGGGGACGTACGAATGAGCAGTTCTTC
TRBJ1-5	TRBV19	NA	NA	CASSIDHGQNQPQHF	TGTGCCAGTAGTATAGATCATGGTCAGAATCAGCCCCAGCATTTT
TRBJ2-7	TRBV28	TRBD1	NA	CASRAGGGDEQYF	TGTGCCAGCAGGGCAGGGGGCGGCGACGAGCAGTACTTC
TRBJ2-7	TRBV19	NA	NA	CASSQTGGLVEQYF	TGTGCCAGTAGTCAGACAGGTGGGCTTGTCGAGCAGTACTTC
TRBJ2-1	TRBV7-8	TRBD1	NA	CASSLRTGGFSEQFF	TGTGCCAGCAGCTTACGAACAGGGGGCTTTAGTGAGCAGTTCTTC
TRBJ1-1	TRBV2	NA	once	CASGNPRGGTEAFF	TGTGCCAGCGGTAACCCCAGGGGAGGGACTGAAGCTTTCTTT
TRBJ2-3	TRBV11-2	TRBD2	NA	CASSTAGSTDTQYF	TGTGCCAGCAGCACAGCGGGGAGCACAGATACGCAGTATTTT
TRBJ2-3	TRBV5-4	TRBD1	NA	CASSLTGVDTQYF	TGTGCCAGCAGCTTGACAGGGGTAGATACGCAGTATTTT
TRBJ2-5	TRBV20-1	NA	NA	CSAGEGTGQETQYF	TGCAGTGCTGGTGAAGGGACCGGGCAAGAGACCCAGTACTTC
TRBJ1-4	TRBV5-1	NA	NA	CASSVGLNEKLFF	TGCGCCAGCAGCGTCGGGCTTAATGAAAAACTGTTTTTT
TRBJ1-3	TRBV6-6	TRBD1	NA	CASSYSADRAGNTIYF	TGTGCCAGCAGTTACTCCGCTGACAGGGCTGGAAACACCATATATTTT
TRBJ2-7	TRBV18	NA	NA	CASSPQGPYEQYF	TGTGCCAGCTCACCACAGGGTCCCTACGAGCAGTACTTC
TRBJ2-7	TRBV11-3	NA	NA	CASSLGGDSSYEQYF	TGTGCCAGCAGCTTAGGGGGTGACAGTAGCTACGAGCAGTACTTC
TRBJ1-1	TRBV4-1	TRBD1	NA	CASSPLLGQGAVVAFF	TGCGCCAGCAGCCCACTTCTGGGACAGGGGGCGGTGGTAGCTTTCTTT
TRBJ2-1	TRBV12-3/TRBV12-4	NA	NA	CASSPSGYEQFF	TGTGCCAGCAGTCCTTCGGGCTATGAGCAGTTCTTC
TRBJ2-5	TRBV4-1	NA	NA	CASSQDSRPARETQYF	TGCGCCAGCAGCCAAGATAGCCGCCCCGCCCGGGAGACCCAGTACTTC